These 31 T cell receptor beta chains share one sample of origin, sequenced in a study of Tregs in tolerant kidney transplant recipients. Only in-frame clones appear in the TCRdb table, and some are missing; sequencing was by immunoSEQ multiplex PCR. The sample has approximately 81,000 clones; 90% to 95% are singletons. Recipients received nonmyeloablative bone marrow transplants from related graft donors, with transient mixed chimerism. The sample consisted of CD4+ T cells from blood (PBMCs), taken 24 months after the transplant. These receptors were collected from a human patient who received a combined kidney and bone marrow transplant. The T cells may come from the graft donor.

The chain is built from TRBV15 and TRBJ2-5; D is perhaps TRBD2 (5 bases). CDR3 length equals 16 residues. Germline loops: CDR1 LNHNV, CDR2 YYDKDF (reference sequence). V gave up 0 bases and J gave up 7 bases, with 18 bases separating them. The CDR3 loop is CATSRELGFGYGTQYF. The CDR3 coding sequence is TGTGCCACCAGCAGAGAACTAGGGTTCGGTTACGGGACCCAGTACTTC.

The chain joins TRBV29-1 to TRBJ2-7, with TRBD2 identical over 11 bases. Per germline, CDR1 SQVTM and CDR2 ANQGSEA. J was trimmed by 0 bases and V by 7 bases; bases with no gene match: 5. The CDR3 is made up of 14 amino acids. The DNA for the CDR3 is TGCAGCGCCTTAACTAGCGGGGGCTCCTACGAGCAGTACTTC. As protein: CSALTSGGSYEQYF.

V is TRBV5-1 and J is TRBJ2-5, with 7 positions matching TRBD1. This CDR3 comprises 15 residues. Unmatched junction bases numbered 7, after V lost 4 bases and J lost 1 base. CDR1 SGHRS and CDR2 YFSETQ come from the germline V gene. The CDR3 reads CASSQLGTAQETQYF. CDR3 nucleotide sequence: TGCGCCAGCAGCCAGCTTGGGACAGCCCAAGAGACCCAGTACTTC.

V gene TRBV29-1 combines with J gene TRBJ1-1; D is unresolved. V gave up 4 bases and J gave up 1 base, with 10 bases separating them. CDR3 size: 13 residues. CDR1 and CDR2 from the germline V gene are SQVTM and ANQGSEA. In DNA form, the CDR3 reads TGCAGCGTTGTGGGCCCAAAGAACACTGAAGCTTTCTTT. This codes for CSVVGPKNTEAFF.

V is TRBV18 and J is TRBJ2-1; TRBD2 might be the D (5 bases). V was shortened by 4 bases and J by 0 bases, with 13 bases between the two germline ends. CDR1 and CDR2 (germline): KGHSH, LQKENI. CDR3 length: 16 amino acids. The CDR3 sequence is CASSQIASSSYNEQFF. As DNA, the CDR3 is TGTGCCAGCTCACAGATAGCGAGTAGCTCCTACAATGAGCAGTTCTTC.

The chain employs TRBV19 and TRBJ2-2; 9 bases align to TRBD2. Germline loops: CDR1 LNHDA, CDR2 SQIVND (reference sequence). This CDR3 spans 16 amino acids. J gave up 6 bases and V 7 bases, and 12 bases lay outside the gene matches. The CDR3 DNA follows: TGTGCCAGTATGTTCTTAGCGGGGGCGGGCGCCGGGGAGCTGTTTTTT. Residues: CASMFLAGAGAGELFF.

V is TRBV7-8 and J is TRBJ2-1; TRBD2 agrees at 7 bases. In germline, CDR1 is SGHVS, CDR2 FQNEAQ. The CDR3 is 15 residues long. V trimming: 3 bases; J trimming: 3 bases; junction bases outside the gene matches: 5. CDR3 nucleotide sequence: TGTGCCAGCAGCTTGAGGCTAGCGGACTACAATGAGCAGTTCTTC. Its translation: CASSLRLADYNEQFF. Full variable domain (missing parts from reference TRBV7-8 and TRBJ2-1): GAGVSQSPRYKVAKRGQDVALRCDPISGHVSLFWYQQALGQGPEFLTYFQNEAQLDKSGLPSDRFFAERPEGSVSTLKIQRTQQEDSAVYLCASSLRLADYNEQFFGPGTRLTVL.

Here the CDR3 reads CASSRDREDTQYF. CDR3 bases: TGTGCCAGCAGCCGCGACAGGGAGGATACGCAGTATTTT. V usage is TRBV11-2 and J usage is TRBJ2-3, with 7 nucleotides matching TRBD1. Germline CDR1 and CDR2: SGHAT and FQNNGV. This CDR3 has 13 residues. V lost 5 bases, J lost 6 bases, and 5 bases stayed unmatched.

This clone was seen only once. The chain recombines TRBV27 with TRBJ2-7; 11 nucleotides agree with TRBD2. Germline CDR1 is MNHEY and CDR2 is SMNVEV (reference sequence). There are 16 residues in the CDR3. After removal of 4 bases from V and 2 bases from J, the junction contained 7 bases not matched to a gene. In DNA form, the CDR3 reads TGTGCCAGCAGTTCCTGGACTAGCGGGTTTACCTACGAGCAGTACTTC. Protein sequence: CASSSWTSGFTYEQYF.

V and J are TRBV7-6 and TRBJ2-5; TRBD2 matches at 8 bases. Germline CDR1 reads SGHVS; CDR2 reads FNYEAQ. The J segment lost 4 bases and the V segment lost 10 bases, leaving 8 bases of the junction unmatched. This CDR3 region has 13 residues. The chain's CDR3 is CAIPAGVGETQYF. Written as DNA, the CDR3 is TGTGCCATCCCAGCGGGAGTCGGAGAGACCCAGTACTTC. The full variable domain, with the rest looked up from reference TRBV7-6 and TRBJ2-5, is GAGVSQSPRYKVTKRGQDVALRCDPISGHVSLYWYRQALGQGPEFLTYFNYEAQQDKSGLPNDRFSAERPEGSISTLTIQRTEQRDSAMYRCAIPAGVGETQYFGPGTRLLVL.

The rearrangement links TRBV29-1 to TRBJ1-2; TRBD1 aligns across 11 bases. The CDR3 has 13 amino acids. Per germline, CDR1 SQVTM and CDR2 ANQGSEA. Trimming cost V 4 bases and J 3 bases; bases outside gene matches: 1. The CDR3 DNA reads as TGCAGCGTTGGGGACAGGGGGTACTATGGCTACACCTTC. Its translation is CSVGDRGYYGYTF. The entire variable domain, with the rest obtained from reference TRBV29-1 and TRBJ1-2, is as follows: SAVISQKPSRDICQRGTSLTIQCQVDSQVTMMFWYRQQPGQSLTLIATANQGSEATYESGFVIDKFPISRPNLTFSTLTVSNMSPEDSSIYLCSVGDRGYYGYTFGSGTRLTVV.

This chain uses TRBV5-6 with TRBJ2-7, with TRBD2 as a possible D gene (6 bases). The V end was cut by 4 bases, the J end by 1 base, with 9 bases between. The germline CDR1 and CDR2 sequences are SGHDT and YYEEEE. This CDR3 region has 13 residues. CDR3 in DNA: TGTGCCAGCAGCCCTGGACTATCCTACGAGCAGTACTTC. Protein sequence: CASSPGLSYEQYF.

The V and J genes are TRBV9 and TRBJ1-2, with D maybe TRBD1 (6 bases). V gave up 4 bases and J gave up 1 base, with 14 bases separating them. Germline-derived CDR1 and CDR2 are SGDLS and YYNGEE. The CDR3 totals 15 residues. CDR3 bases: TGTGCCAGCAGCCCCGGACAGTTATTTAACTATGGCTACACCTTC. The encoded protein is CASSPGQLFNYGYTF.

The chain carries TRBV9 and TRBJ2-6, with D maybe TRBD1 (6 bases). The V end lost 5 bases, the J end lost 1 base, and 10 bases lay between the germline ends. The CDR3 consists of 15 residues. CDR1 and CDR2 (germline): SGDLS, YYNGEE. The CDR3 region is CASSPRGSGANVLTF. CDR3 DNA sequence: TGTGCCAGCAGTCCCAGGGGTTCTGGGGCCAACGTCCTGACTTTC.

The rearrangement links TRBV10-3 to TRBJ2-7; no firm D call. Germline CDR1 and CDR2: ENHRY and SYGVKD. This CDR3 has 11 amino acids. V gave up 4 bases and J gave up 5 bases, with 6 bases separating them. DNA for the CDR3: TGTGCCATCAGTGCAGATCACGAGCAGTACTTC. Its protein is CAISADHEQYF.

The rearrangement joins TRBV5-1 to TRBJ1-4, with a possible D match to TRBD1 (5 bases). V was cut by 4 bases and J by 3 bases, with 19 bases left in between. The CDR3 is 17 amino acids. CDR1 is SGHRS and CDR2 is YFSETQ in the germline V gene. The CDR3 loop reads CASSPGRVDLANEKLFF. The CDR3 nucleotides are TGCGCCAGCAGCCCGGGCAGGGTCGATTTGGCTAATGAAAAACTGTTTTTT.

The chain carries TRBV7-6 and TRBJ2-1; no clear D gene. This CDR3 comprises 15 residues. With 5 bases removed from V and 3 bases from J, the gap between germline ends came to 14 bases. In germline, CDR1 is SGHVS, CDR2 FNYEAQ. The CDR3 nucleotides read TGTGCCAGCAGCCCCACTCCGCGGAGCTACAATGAGCAGTTCTTC. Its translation is CASSPTPRSYNEQFF.

The V call is TRBV30, the J call TRBJ1-5, with D tentatively TRBD1 (5 bases). Germline CDR1 GTSNPN, CDR2 SVGIG (reference sequence). Trimming removed 2 bases at V and 0 bases at J, with 11 bases between. The CDR3 totals 15 residues. The CDR3 here is CAWSPTAYSNQPQHF. CDR3 coding DNA: TGTGCCTGGAGTCCGACAGCTTATAGCAATCAGCCCCAGCATTTT.

The chain links TRBV19 to TRBJ2-7, with TRBD1 matching over 7 bases. Germline CDR1 is LNHDA and CDR2 is SQIVND (reference sequence). This CDR3 contains 14 residues. V trimming: 5 bases; J trimming: 3 bases; junction bases outside the gene matches: 7. The CDR3 DNA reads TGTGCCAGTAGTTGGCCCGGACAGGACTACGAGCAGTACTTC. This gives the protein CASSWPGQDYEQYF.

This clone was detected only once. This sequence joins TRBV9 and TRBJ2-5, with 10 bases that match TRBD2. CDR1 is SGDLS, CDR2 YYNGEE, per germline. CDR3 size: 14 residues. Unmatched junction bases numbered 5, after V lost 6 bases and J lost 3 bases. CDR3 sequence: CASTIGLAEETQYF. CDR3 DNA sequence: TGTGCCAGCACCATAGGACTAGCGGAAGAGACCCAGTACTTC.

Of note for this clone: The same CDR3 can be traced to other DNA sequences in this sample. This rearrangement joins TRBV19 to TRBJ1-6; TRBD1 aligns across 8 bases. This CDR3 comprises 13 residues. Germline V lookup: CDR1 LNHDA, CDR2 SQIVND (reference sequence). V dropped 9 bases and J dropped 6; count of bases not matched to a gene: 4. CDR3 in DNA: TGTGCCAGCCGGGACAGGTCTAATTCACCCCTCCACTTT. This sequence encodes CASRDRSNSPLHF.

This rearrangement joins TRBV9 to TRBJ2-2, with a tentative D call TRBD2 (5 bases). The CDR3 is 15 amino acids. CDR1 SGDLS and CDR2 YYNGEE come from the germline V gene. Trimming removed 2 bases from V and 5 bases from J, with 13 bases in between. Here the CDR3 reads CASSVARVPTGELFF. The CDR3 nucleotides are TGTGCCAGCAGCGTCGCGAGGGTACCGACCGGGGAGCTGTTTTTT.

The chain carries TRBV4-3 and TRBJ2-3; the match to TRBD2 covers 8 bases. The trim removed 0 bases at V and 4 bases at J, leaving 6 bases unmatched. The CDR3 consists of 16 residues. Germline CDR1 LGHNA, CDR2 YSLEER. The CDR3 is CASSQDYAGGSDTQYF. In nucleotides, the CDR3 is TGCGCCAGCAGCCAAGATTACGCGGGGGGCTCAGATACGCAGTATTTT.

The chain carries TRBV5-6 and TRBJ2-5; TRBD2 matches 12 bases. Germline trimming cut 4 bases from V and 4 bases from J; bases unmatched to any gene: 5. Germline lookup yields CDR1 SGHDT and CDR2 YYEEEE. The CDR3 runs to 15 residues. The CDR3 sequence: CASSTLAGGRETQYF. The DNA of the CDR3 is TGTGCCAGCAGCACCCTAGCGGGGGGGCGAGAGACCCAGTACTTC.

A single count supports this clone. V gene TRBV30 combines with J gene TRBJ2-1, with 7 nucleotides matching TRBD2. This CDR3 region has 16 residues. The V gene end was trimmed by 0 bases and the J gene end by 3 bases; junction bases not matched to a gene: 8. Germline CDR1 and CDR2: GTSNPN and SVGIG (reference sequence). CDR3 coding DNA: TGTGCCTGGAGTGTACTGGCTAGCGGCCGCTACAATGAGCAGTTCTTC. Amino acid sequence: CAWSVLASGRYNEQFF.

This chain joins TRBV7-2 and TRBJ2-3, with TRBD1 matching over 7 bases. The CDR3 is made up of 16 amino acids. V shed 4 bases, J shed 0 bases, and the junction held 7 bases outside the gene matches. Germline loops: CDR1 SGHTA, CDR2 FQGNSA. CDR3 loop: CASSWTGTVSTDTQYF. Written as DNA, the CDR3 is TGTGCCAGCAGCTGGACCGGGACAGTTAGCACAGATACGCAGTATTTT.

The genes are TRBV5-4 and TRBJ2-5, with TRBD2 identical over 11 bases. This CDR3 comprises 18 residues. J gave up 4 bases and V 4 bases, and 15 bases lay outside the gene matches. CDR1 and CDR2 (germline): SGHNT, YYREEE (reference sequence). The CDR3 protein is CASSPNLAGGPGVETQYF. CDR3 bases: TGTGCCAGCAGCCCAAATTTAGCGGGAGGGCCGGGGGTAGAGACCCAGTACTTC.

The chain has TRBV11-2 and TRBJ2-5; D unresolved. V was cut by 3 bases and J by 0 bases, with 8 bases left in between. The CDR3 is 14 amino acids. The germline V gene has CDR1 SGHAT and CDR2 FQNNGV. For the CDR3, the DNA is TGTGCCAGCAGCTTCGACGGGTACCAAGAGACCCAGTACTTC. Residues: CASSFDGYQETQYF.

The rearrangement uses TRBV19 and TRBJ2-3; TRBD1 is a possible D gene (6 bases). The V end lost 4 bases, the J end lost 1 base, and 12 bases lay between the germline ends. The CDR3 runs 15 residues. CDR1 is LNHDA and CDR2 is SQIVND in the germline V gene (reference sequence). The CDR3 DNA reads as TGTGCCAGTAGTAGAAAGGCAGGGGGCACAGATACGCAGTATTTT. Amino acids: CASSRKAGGTDTQYF. Based on the CDR3 plus reference TRBV19 and TRBJ2-3, the full variable domain is DGGITQSPKYLFRKEGQNVTLSCEQNLNHDAMYWYRQDPGQGLRLIYYSQIVNDFQKGDIAEGYSVSREKKESFPLTVTSAQKNPTAFYLCASSRKAGGTDTQYFGPGTRLTVL.

V and J are TRBV19 and TRBJ1-3, with 8 bases matching TRBD1. Germline assignment: CDR1 LNHDA and CDR2 SQIVND (reference sequence). With 5 bases clipped from V and 3 bases from J, the junction kept 12 bases outside the gene matches. This CDR3 is built from 17 residues. CDR3 protein: CASSPDRAIPGGNTIYF. In DNA form, the CDR3 reads TGTGCCAGTAGTCCGGACAGGGCTATCCCAGGTGGAAACACCATATATTTT.

Turning to this clone: The same CDR3 is also encoded by other DNA sequences in this sample. V and J are TRBV28 and TRBJ1-6; possibly TRBD1 for D (6 bases). The CDR3 is 16 residues long. Germline lookup yields CDR1 MDHEN and CDR2 SYDVKM. Trimming removed 10 bases from V and 6 bases from J, with 22 bases in between. Here the CDR3 reads CAIENRATTPNSPLHF. The CDR3 DNA sequence: TGTGCCATCGAAAACAGGGCCACCACCCCTAATTCACCCCTCCACTTT.